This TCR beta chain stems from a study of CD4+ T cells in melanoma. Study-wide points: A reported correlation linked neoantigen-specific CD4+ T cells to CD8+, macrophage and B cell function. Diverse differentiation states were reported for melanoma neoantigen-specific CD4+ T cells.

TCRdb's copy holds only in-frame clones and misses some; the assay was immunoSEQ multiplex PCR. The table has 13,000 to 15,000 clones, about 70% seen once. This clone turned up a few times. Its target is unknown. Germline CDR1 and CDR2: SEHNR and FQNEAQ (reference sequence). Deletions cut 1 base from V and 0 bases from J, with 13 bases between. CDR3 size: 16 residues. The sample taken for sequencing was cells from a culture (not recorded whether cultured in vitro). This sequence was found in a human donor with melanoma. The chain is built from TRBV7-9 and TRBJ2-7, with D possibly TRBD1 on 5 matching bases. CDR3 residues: CASSLVRQMSSYEQYF. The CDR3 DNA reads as TGTGCCAGCAGCTTAGTCCGACAGATGAGCTCCTACGAGCAGTACTTC.